The 10 T cell receptor beta chains given below trace back to one sample, sequenced in a study of cytotoxic CD8 clonotypes in ibrutinib-treated CLL. Sequenced by immunoSEQ multiplex PCR; TCRdb stores in-frame clones only, minus some. The table records 150,000 or so clones, around 80% of them present only once. The source material was PBMCs, sampled after 36 months of ibrutinib treatment. All receptors derive from a human donor with chronic lymphocytic leukemia.

The V gene is TRBV6-6, the J gene TRBJ2-3; maybe TRBD2 (5 bases). Germline lookup yields CDR1 MNHNY and CDR2 SVGAGI (reference sequence). The V end lost 2 bases, the J end lost 0 bases, and 12 bases lay between the germline ends. The CDR3 is made up of 16 amino acids. The CDR3 here is CASSYGVGRSTDTQYF. CDR3 nucleotide sequence: TGTGCCAGCAGTTACGGCGTAGGGAGAAGCACAGATACGCAGTATTTT.

The CDR3 region has the DNA TGTGCCAGCAGCCCAACAGTGAGCTCCTACAATGAGCAGTTCTTC. Its protein is CASSPTVSSYNEQFF. The chain joins TRBV7-3 to TRBJ2-1; D gene uncertain. Trimming left V 5 bases short and J 0 bases short, with 11 bases between. The CDR3 has 15 amino acids. Germline values: CDR1 SGHTA, CDR2 FQGTGA.

The J gene is TRBJ1-1, the V gene TRBV7-9, with D possibly TRBD1 on 5 matching bases. The CDR3 extends over 14 amino acids. Per germline, CDR1 SEHNR and CDR2 FQNEAQ (reference sequence). V was shortened by 3 bases and J by 3 bases, with 11 bases between the two germline ends. CDR3 sequence: CASSFQGAYTEAFF. DNA for the CDR3: TGTGCCAGCAGCTTCCAAGGGGCTTACACTGAAGCTTTCTTT.

This rearrangement joins TRBV6-5 to TRBJ2-3, with TRBD1 as a possible D gene (6 bases). The V end was cut by 5 bases, the J end by 3 bases, with 9 bases between. This CDR3 is 13 amino acids long. The germline V gene has CDR1 MNHEY and CDR2 SVGAGI. CDR3 nucleotide sequence: TGTGCCAGCAGTGCACAGGGAACAGATACGCAGTATTTT. Translated: CASSAQGTDTQYF.

This chain uses TRBV19 with TRBJ2-2, with D tentatively TRBD2 (6 bases). Germline-derived CDR1 and CDR2 are LNHDA and SQIVND (reference sequence). V shed 3 bases and J shed 1 base, with 9 bases lying between them. This CDR3 is 15 amino acids long. The CDR3 nucleotides read TGTGCCAGTAGTATTACGGGAGTGAACACCGGGGAGCTGTTTTTT. It is translated as CASSITGVNTGELFF.

V is TRBV27 and J is TRBJ2-7, with D perhaps matching TRBD1 (6 bases). The CDR3 length is 15 residues. V shed 8 bases and J shed 7 bases, with 24 bases lying between them. Germline V gene lookup returns CDR1 MNHEY and CDR2 SMNVEV (reference sequence). The CDR3: CASWRSRGSVGEQYF. The CDR3 DNA sequence: TGTGCCAGCTGGCGTTCGAGGGGGTCCGTAGGGGAGCAGTACTTC.

V is TRBV19 and J is TRBJ1-5, with D possibly being TRBD1 (5 bases). V lost 10 bases and J 6 bases, leaving 16 bases between the germline ends. From germline, CDR1 is LNHDA and CDR2 SQIVND (reference sequence). The CDR3 extends over 13 amino acids. CDR3 protein: CATSGTPLQPQHF. CDR3 coding DNA: TGTGCCACCTCCGGGACTCCACTTCAGCCCCAGCATTTT. The full variable domain, completed using reference TRBV19 and TRBJ1-5, is DGGITQSPKYLFRKEGQNVTLSCEQNLNHDAMYWYRQDPGQGLRLIYYSQIVNDFQKGDIAEGYSVSREKKESFPLTVTSAQKNPTAFYLCATSGTPLQPQHFGDGTRLSIL.

V is TRBV10-3 and J is TRBJ2-3; D may match TRBD1 or TRBD2 (6 bases each). Germline loops: CDR1 ENHRY, CDR2 SYGVKD. Trimming removed 6 bases from V and 4 bases from J, with 17 bases in between. CDR3 length: 15 residues. The CDR3 region is CAIRPGLGGPDTQYF. CDR3 DNA sequence: TGTGCCATCAGACCCGGGCTCGGGGGCCCAGATACGCAGTATTTT.

V usage is TRBV7-9 and J usage is TRBJ1-2, with a weak D call TRBD1 (5 bases). V was pared by 4 bases and J by 1 base, with 10 bases between. CDR1 and CDR2 (germline): SEHNR, FQNEAQ (reference sequence). CDR3 length: 14 amino acids. CDR3 sequence (DNA): TGTGCCAGCAGCTCAGGGAGTGGTAACTATGGCTACACCTTC. Translating gives CASSSGSGNYGYTF.

This clone was seen only a few times. The chain links TRBV27 to TRBJ2-1; 7 nucleotides align to TRBD2. After removal of 3 bases from V and 8 bases from J, the junction contained 10 bases not matched to a gene. The CDR3 runs 15 residues. Germline values: CDR1 MNHEY, CDR2 SMNVEV (reference sequence). CDR3 region: CASSLGLAERYEQFF. The CDR3 bases are TGTGCCAGCAGTTTGGGGCTAGCGGAGCGGTATGAGCAGTTCTTC.